A single sample is the source of the 31 T cell receptor beta chains below, sequenced in a study of T-cell reconstitution after alpha-beta-depleted transplantation in children. As it was prepared, the TCRbeta library received unique molecular identifiers. TCRdb re-analysed the PCR reads in MiXCR, keeping a single row per CDR3 protein. The sample lists hundreds of thousands of distinct CDR3 sequences; about 17% were seen once. The sample here was PBMCs from the stem cell graft donor, taken from the stem cell graft. The origin of the receptors is a human donor who donated a stem cell graft to a child with acute lymphoblastic leukemia.

With respect to this clonotype: The germline gene is not matched at one end of the junction; a read error may be the cause. V and J are TRBV7-3 and TRBJ2-2; 11 bases align to TRBD2. The germline gives CDR1 SGHTA, CDR2 FQGTGA. The CDR3 consists of 14 residues. CDR3 residues: CASRTSGNSGELFF. The CDR3 DNA reads as TGTGCCAGCAGGACTAGCGGGAACAGCGGGGAGCTGTTTTTT.

V usage is TRBV20-1 and J usage is TRBJ2-7; D assignment may be TRBD1 or TRBD2 (6 bases each). CDR1 DFQATT and CDR2 SNEGSKA come from the germline V gene (reference sequence). This CDR3 is 14 amino acids long. The V end was cut by 4 bases, the J end by 2 bases, with 15 bases between. The CDR3 nucleotides read TGCAGTGCTAAAAGGGGGACTGCGCCCTACGAGCAGTACTTC. Its translation: CSAKRGTAPYEQYF.

This clonotype has only a few counts. V usage is TRBV20-1 and J usage is TRBJ1-3; 8 bases align to TRBD1. Germline trimming cut 4 bases from V and 0 bases from J; bases unmatched to any gene: 2. The CDR3 runs to 14 residues. Germline CDR1 is DFQATT and CDR2 is SNEGSKA (reference sequence). CDR3 DNA sequence: TGCAGTGCTACGGACAGGGTCTCTGGAAACACCATATATTTT. Protein sequence: CSATDRVSGNTIYF.

The chain employs TRBV7-6 and TRBJ2-1; D gene uncertain. Germline V lookup: CDR1 SGHVS, CDR2 FNYEAQ. Trimming took 5 bases from V and 7 from J, leaving 18 bases between them. The CDR3 totals 15 residues. CDR3 coding DNA: TGTGCCAGCAGCACCGAGCTTGGCGACGCGAATGAGCAGTTCTTC. It yields the protein CASSTELGDANEQFF. Supplemented by reference TRBV7-6 and TRBJ2-1, the full variable domain reads GAGVSQSPRYKVTKRGQDVALRCDPISGHVSLYWYRQALGQGPEFLTYFNYEAQQDKSGLPNDRFSAERPEGSISTLTIQRTEQRDSAMYRCASSTELGDANEQFFGPGTRLTVL.

This sequence joins TRBV7-9 and TRBJ1-5; 10 bases fit TRBD1. Germline-derived CDR1 and CDR2 are SEHNR and FQNEAQ (reference sequence). This CDR3 region has 15 residues. The trim removed 5 bases at V and 5 bases at J, leaving 6 bases unmatched. In DNA form, the CDR3 reads TGTGCCAGCAGCGAGGGGACAGGGGCATATCAGCCCCAGCATTTT. Translated: CASSEGTGAYQPQHF.

This clonotype was observed a handful of times. The chain combines TRBV9 with TRBJ2-6; unclear D gene. The CDR3 is 16 residues long. Looked up from germline, CDR1 is SGDLS and CDR2 is YYNGEE. The V end was cut by 3 bases, the J end by 0 bases, with 10 bases between. The CDR3 sequence is CASSDFSGSGANVLTF. CDR3 nucleotides: TGTGCCAGCAGCGATTTCTCGGGCTCTGGGGCCAACGTCCTGACTTTC.

The chain combines TRBV5-1 with TRBJ2-2; 10 bases line up with TRBD2. This CDR3 contains 16 residues. CDR1 is SGHRS, CDR2 YFSETQ, per germline. Trimming removed 0 bases from V and 4 bases from J; junction bases left unmatched: 3. The CDR3 coding sequence is TGCGCCAGCAGCTTGGCTAGCGGGAGAACCACCGGGGAGCTGTTTTTT. Its translation is CASSLASGRTTGELFF. Full variable domain (missing parts from reference TRBV5-1 and TRBJ2-2): KAGVTQTPRYLIKTRGQQVTLSCSPISGHRSVSWYQQTPGQGLQFLFEYFSETQRNKGNFPGRFSGRQFSNSRSEMNVSTLELGDSALYLCASSLASGRTTGELFFGEGSRLTVL.

Only a few counts were recorded for this clonotype. The chain recombines TRBV7-9 with TRBJ2-5; D not certain. The CDR3 runs to 11 residues. Germline-derived CDR1 and CDR2 are SEHNR and FQNEAQ (reference sequence). Between the trimmed V and J ends, which lost 5 bases and 4 bases, there was a span of 5 bases. This CDR3 reads CASSILETQYF. The CDR3 DNA reads as TGTGCCAGCAGCATCCTAGAGACCCAGTACTTC.

The rearrangement uses TRBV27 and TRBJ1-4, with TRBD1 identical over 7 bases. The length of the CDR3 is 13 residues. Trimming cost V 9 bases and J 8 bases; bases outside gene matches: 9. Germline loops: CDR1 MNHEY, CDR2 SMNVEV (reference sequence). CDR3 amino acids: CASRRDRREKLFF. As DNA, the CDR3 is TGTGCCAGTCGCCGGGACAGAAGGGAAAAACTGTTTTTT.

This clonotype was detected only a few times. The V call is TRBV20-1, the J call TRBJ2-7, with D unclear. CDR1 DFQATT and CDR2 SNEGSKA come from the germline V gene (reference sequence). V was cut by 0 bases and J by 6 bases, with 15 bases left in between. CDR3 length equals 14 residues. The CDR3 is CSARDAGVAREQYF. The DNA of the CDR3 is TGCAGTGCTAGAGACGCAGGCGTAGCCCGCGAGCAGTACTTC.

A few counts support this clonotype. The chain recombines TRBV7-9 with TRBJ2-7, with 10 bases lining up with TRBD1. The CDR3 loop spans 14 amino acids. The V and J ends lost 8 bases and 5 bases, in that order; junction bases with no gene match: 9. In germline, CDR1 is SEHNR, CDR2 FQNEAQ (reference sequence). The CDR3 DNA is TGTGCCAGCGCCCCGACAGGGGGCAAGAACGAGCAGTACTTC. Encoded protein: CASAPTGGKNEQYF.

On this clonotype: A read error may account for a junction end that differs from germline. The chain recombines TRBV5-1 with TRBJ2-2, with 8 bases matching TRBD2. The CDR3 length is 15 residues. CDR1 SGHRS and CDR2 YFSETQ come from the germline V gene. The CDR3: CAGSLEAGVAGELFF. In DNA, the CDR3 is TGCGCCGGCAGCTTGGAAGCGGGAGTGGCCGGGGAGCTGTTTTTT.

The V gene is TRBV5-1, the J gene TRBJ2-3; D gene unclear. Germline CDR1 and CDR2: SGHRS and YFSETQ. Trimming removed 6 bases at V and 0 bases at J, with 11 bases between. CDR3 length: 14 residues. The CDR3 coding sequence is TGCGCCAGCAATCTCCCTGGGAGCACAGATACGCAGTATTTT. Its translation is CASNLPGSTDTQYF.

This clonotype was observed a few times. The rearrangement joins TRBV5-1 to TRBJ1-1, with D possibly matching TRBD1 (6 bases). The CDR3 runs 17 residues. Trimming removed 1 base from V and 2 bases from J, with 18 bases in between. The germline V gene has CDR1 SGHRS and CDR2 YFSETQ. The CDR3 here is CASSLLGTGAENTEAFF. For the CDR3, the DNA is TGCGCCAGCAGCTTGCTTGGGACGGGGGCGGAAAACACTGAAGCTTTCTTT.

This clonotype was observed many times. The J gene is TRBJ2-1, the V gene TRBV7-9; the match to TRBD2 covers 12 bases. CDR1 and CDR2 from the germline V gene are SEHNR and FQNEAQ (reference sequence). This CDR3 region has 15 residues. After removal of 4 bases from V and 5 bases from J, the junction contained 3 bases not matched to a gene. This CDR3 reads CASSSSGRAHNEQFF. The CDR3 nucleotides read TGTGCCAGCAGCTCTAGCGGGAGGGCCCACAATGAGCAGTTCTTC. Based on the CDR3 plus reference TRBV7-9 and TRBJ2-1, the full variable domain is DTGVSQNPRHKITKRGQNVTFRCDPISEHNRLYWYRQTLGQGPEFLTYFQNEAQLEKSRLLSDRFSAERPKGSFSTLEIQRTEQGDSAMYLCASSSSGRAHNEQFFGPGTRLTVL.

The chain recombines TRBV5-1 with TRBJ1-1, with unresolved D. CDR1 and CDR2 from the germline V gene are SGHRS and YFSETQ. Trimming cost V 0 bases and J 9 bases, with 15 bases left between them. This CDR3 has 14 amino acids. The CDR3 sequence: CASSLERGLAKAFF. The CDR3 coding sequence is TGCGCCAGCAGCTTGGAGCGAGGGTTGGCGAAAGCTTTCTTT.

Only a few counts were recorded for this clonotype. This chain uses TRBV5-6 with TRBJ2-7, with 7 bases that match TRBD2. The CDR3 extends over 16 amino acids. Germline V gives CDR1 SGHDT, CDR2 YYEEEE. Unmatched junction bases numbered 10, after V lost 0 bases and J lost 4 bases. CDR3 nucleotides: TGTGCCAGCAGCTTGGGGCTTAGCGGGTCGAGTTACGAGCAGTACTTC. Protein sequence: CASSLGLSGSSYEQYF. The full variable domain, in which reference TRBV5-6 and TRBJ2-7 provide the parts outside the CDR3, is DAGVTQSPTHLIKTRGQQVTLRCSPKSGHDTVSWYQQALGQGPQFIFQYYEEEERQRGNFPDRFSGHQFPNYSSELNVNALLLGDSALYLCASSLGLSGSSYEQYFGPGTRLTVT.

The V gene is TRBV5-5, the J gene TRBJ1-4; D is perhaps TRBD1 (6 bases). This CDR3 has 17 residues. The germline V gene encodes CDR1 SGHKS and CDR2 YYEKEE (reference sequence). Between the trimmed V and J ends, which lost 0 bases and 7 bases, there was a span of 19 bases. The CDR3 bases are TGTGCCAGCAGCTTGGAAGTGTGGAGGCAGGGGAGTGAAAAACTGTTTTTT. As protein: CASSLEVWRQGSEKLFF.

This clonotype was counted a few times. This chain uses TRBV5-1 with TRBJ1-1; 9 nucleotides line up with TRBD1. The germline gives CDR1 SGHRS, CDR2 YFSETQ. J was trimmed by 5 bases and V by 1 base; bases with no gene match: 9. The CDR3 runs 16 residues. The CDR3 bases are TGCGCCAGCAGCTTGTCGACAGGGGGAATGGAAACTGAAGCTTTCTTT. It is translated as CASSLSTGGMETEAFF.

V is TRBV7-9 and J is TRBJ2-7; perhaps TRBD1 as D (5 bases). This CDR3 contains 13 residues. CDR1 and CDR2 (germline): SEHNR, FQNEAQ (reference sequence). Trimming shortened V by 1 base and J by 4 bases, and 8 bases separated the two germline ends. The CDR3 bases are TGTGCCAGCAGCTTAGAGGGGAAGTACGAGCAGTACTTC. The encoded protein is CASSLEGKYEQYF.

This clonotype was observed a few times. CDR3: CASSFLGTSATNEKLFF. CDR3 bases: TGTGCCAGCAGTTTCTTGGGGACCAGTGCAACTAATGAAAAACTGTTTTTT. The V call is TRBV12-3 or TRBV12-4, the J call TRBJ1-4, with a tentative D call TRBD1 (5 bases). This CDR3 is 17 amino acids long. The germline V and J ends were trimmed by 3 bases and 0 bases, with 14 bases remaining between them.

This clonotype was detected once. The genes are TRBV20-1 and TRBJ2-2, with 7 nucleotides matching TRBD1. The germline CDR1 and CDR2 sequences are DFQATT and SNEGSKA (reference sequence). This CDR3 has 16 amino acids. Germline trimming cut 2 bases from V and 4 bases from J; bases unmatched to any gene: 10. CDR3 in amino acids: CSARYHNRGGTGELFF. CDR3 bases: TGCAGTGCTAGATATCACAACAGGGGCGGCACCGGGGAGCTGTTTTTT.

This clonotype turned up a few times. V is TRBV20-1 and J is TRBJ2-7, with 8 bases aligning to TRBD1. The V gene's germline CDR1 is DFQATT and CDR2 SNEGSKA (reference sequence). CDR3 length equals 14 residues. Losses at the gene ends were 6 bases for V and 2 bases for J; bases not matched to a gene: 9. CDR3 sequence reads: CSALPGTGPYEQYF. The CDR3 coding sequence is TGCAGTGCCCTCCCCGGGACAGGACCCTACGAGCAGTACTTC.

This clonotype was observed a handful of times. The junction shows a germline mismatch at one end, possibly a read error. The rearrangement uses TRBV30 and TRBJ1-1; no clear D gene. Germline values: CDR1 GTSNPN, CDR2 SVGIG (reference sequence). The CDR3 is made up of 13 amino acids. The CDR3 spells CAWSVPGNPEAFF. CDR3 DNA: TGTGCCTGGAGTGTGCCCGGGAACCCTGAAGCTTTCTTT.

This clonotype was seen a handful of times. This chain uses TRBV20-1 with TRBJ1-4; no reliable D call. V was pared by 0 bases and J by 10 bases, with 15 bases between. Germline V lookup: CDR1 DFQATT, CDR2 SNEGSKA (reference sequence). The length of the CDR3 is 14 residues. CDR3 DNA sequence: TGCAGTGCTAGAGATCGGCGCTCCCCTGGAAAACTGTTTTTT. It encodes CSARDRRSPGKLFF.

This clonotype was observed at least ten times. The chain employs TRBV20-1 and TRBJ2-1; TRBD2 aligns across 9 bases. The V gene end was trimmed by 5 bases and the J gene end by 8 bases; junction bases not matched to a gene: 13. Germline V gives CDR1 DFQATT, CDR2 SNEGSKA (reference sequence). The CDR3 loop spans 15 amino acids. For the CDR3, the DNA is TGCAGTGCTCTTTTAGTGCGGGAGGGCTCGGATGAGCAGTTCTTC. This codes for CSALLVREGSDEQFF.

The chain carries TRBV7-3 and TRBJ2-6, with D tentatively TRBD1 or TRBD2 (6 bases each). Trimming took 2 bases from V and 2 from J, leaving 10 bases between them. Germline values: CDR1 SGHTA, CDR2 FQGTGA. The CDR3 is 16 residues long. Here the CDR3 reads CASSLVGGAGANVLTF. The CDR3 nucleotides read TGTGCCAGCAGCTTAGTGGGGGGCGCTGGGGCCAACGTCCTGACTTTC.

This clonotype was detected a few times. The rearrangement uses TRBV4-1 and TRBJ2-1; D unclear. The CDR3 loop spans 12 amino acids. The V and J ends lost 1 base and 10 bases respectively, with 8 bases between them. Per the germline V gene, CDR1 is MGHRA and CDR2 is YSYEKL. The CDR3 region has the DNA TGCGCCAGCAGCCAAGGGACCAGCGAGCAGTTCTTC. Translated, it gives CASSQGTSEQFF.

The chain employs TRBV4-1 and TRBJ2-5, with TRBD2 matching 9 bases. The trim removed 3 bases at V and 5 bases at J, leaving 4 bases unmatched. Per the germline V gene, CDR1 is MGHRA and CDR2 is YSYEKL. The length of the CDR3 is 14 residues. DNA of the CDR3: TGCGCCAGCAGCCAGAGCGGGGGGCCGGAGACCCAGTACTTC. Its protein is CASSQSGGPETQYF.

A note on this clonotype: Sequence at one end of the junction differs from germline and may be a read error. The V gene is TRBV11-2, the J gene TRBJ1-2, with D unresolved. The V gene's germline CDR1 is SGHAT and CDR2 FQNNGV. This CDR3 is 12 amino acids long. The CDR3 nucleotides read TGTGCCAGCAGCTCCTCCTTGGACCCAGGCGCCTTC. It encodes CASSSSLDPGAF.

The gene calls are TRBV7-3 and TRBJ2-2; D is unresolved. This CDR3 contains 13 residues. V dropped 6 bases and J dropped 3 bases, with 8 bases sitting between them. Germline V gene lookup returns CDR1 SGHTA and CDR2 FQGTGA. CDR3: CASSPTYTGELFF. Here the CDR3 DNA reads TGTGCCAGCAGTCCAACCTACACCGGGGAGCTGTTTTTT.